A single sample is the source of the 31 T cell receptor beta chains below, sequenced in a study of blood T cell repertoires in COVID-19. TCRdb's table, derived via immunoSEQ multiplex PCR, lists solely in-frame clones and lacks some. The profile shows approximately 270,000 clones, about 91% of them singletons. The sequencing sample was made of peripheral blood. These TCRs come from a woman in her thirties with COVID-19, enrolled during active disease.

A few counts support this clone. The gene calls are TRBV5-1 and TRBJ2-1, with TRBD2 matching 7 bases. Unmatched junction bases numbered 1, after V lost 5 bases and J lost 2 bases. The CDR3 covers 13 residues. Germline V gene lookup returns CDR1 SGHRS and CDR2 YFSETQ. The CDR3 region has the DNA TGCGCCAGCAGTGCGGGGGCCTACAATGAGCAGTTCTTC. Translating gives CASSAGAYNEQFF. The full variable domain, its missing parts supplied by reference TRBV5-1 and TRBJ2-1, is KAGVTQTPRYLIKTRGQQVTLSCSPISGHRSVSWYQQTPGQGLQFLFEYFSETQRNKGNFPGRFSGRQFSNSRSEMNVSTLELGDSALYLCASSAGAYNEQFFGPGTRLTVL.

This chain connects TRBV5-1 to TRBJ2-5; TRBD1 aligns across 12 bases. J lost 5 bases, V lost 4 bases, and 3 bases had no gene match. Germline V lookup: CDR1 SGHRS, CDR2 YFSETQ. The length of the CDR3 is 14 residues. The CDR3 here is CASSGTGGYETQYF. The CDR3 DNA sequence: TGCGCCAGCAGCGGGACAGGGGGCTATGAGACCCAGTACTTC.

The rearrangement uses TRBV2 and TRBJ2-7, with a tentative D call TRBD1 (5 bases). V lost 3 bases and J lost 5, with 8 bases in between. Germline V gene data show CDR1 as SNHLY and CDR2 as FYNNEI. The CDR3 consists of 12 residues. This chain's CDR3 is CASSDARDEQYF. In DNA form, the CDR3 reads TGTGCCAGCAGTGACGCCAGGGACGAGCAGTACTTC.

V and J are TRBV3-1 (or the pseudogene TRBV3-2) and TRBJ2-2, with TRBD2 as a possible D gene (5 bases). In germline, CDR1 is LGHDT, CDR2 YNNKEL (reference sequence). V was clipped by 4 bases and J by 2 bases, with 8 bases between them. The CDR3 spans 14 residues. CDR3 sequence: CASSLGINTGELFF. As DNA, the CDR3 is TGTGCCAGCAGCCTCGGGATAAACACCGGGGAGCTGTTTTTT.

The chain links TRBV5-8 to TRBJ2-7; no clear D. Deletions cut 1 base from V and 0 bases from J, with 5 bases between. The CDR3 runs 13 residues. CDR1 and CDR2 (germline): SGHTS, YDEGEE. CDR3 sequence (DNA): TGTGCCAGCAGCTTGTTTAGCTCCTACGAGCAGTACTTC. Its translation: CASSLFSSYEQYF.

CDR3 bases: TGTGCCAGCAGCAAAAATGGACTAGCGGGTAATGAGCAGTTCTTC. Protein product: CASSKNGLAGNEQFF. The chain uses TRBV28 and TRBJ2-1; 11 bases are a match to TRBD2. Germline-derived CDR1 and CDR2 are MDHEN and SYDVKM. This CDR3 is built from 15 residues. With 6 bases clipped from V and 7 bases from J, the junction kept 8 bases outside the gene matches.

The V gene is TRBV10-2, the J gene TRBJ2-5, with 8 positions matching TRBD1. Germline V gives CDR1 WSHSY, CDR2 SAAADI. The V segment lost 8 bases and the J segment 5 bases; nucleotides outside the gene matches: 13. The length of the CDR3 is 15 residues. CDR3 sequence: CASGPRSGGGETQYF. The CDR3 bases are TGCGCCAGCGGACCGCGCTCAGGGGGCGGCGAGACCCAGTACTTC.

The chain employs TRBV28 and TRBJ1-1; D gene ambiguous. Germline CDR1 reads MDHEN; CDR2 reads SYDVKM. V shed 6 bases and J shed 5 bases, with 13 bases lying between them. The CDR3 extends over 13 amino acids. The DNA for the CDR3 is TGTGCCAGCAGACCTCAGAGGAGGACTGAAGCTTTCTTT. This encodes CASRPQRRTEAFF.

The chain joins TRBV18 to TRBJ1-2; tentatively, D is TRBD1 (6 bases). Germline V lookup: CDR1 KGHSH, CDR2 LQKENI. CDR3 size: 17 residues. V was cut by 5 bases and J by 4 bases, with 23 bases left in between. The CDR3 is CASSSLRTAHRGYGYTF. The CDR3 coding sequence is TGTGCCAGCTCATCCCTTCGGACAGCCCACCGCGGCTATGGCTACACCTTC.

This sequence joins TRBV30 and TRBJ1-5; a possible D gene is TRBD1 (6 bases). This CDR3 spans 15 amino acids. V lost 2 bases and J lost 0, with 11 bases in between. Germline-derived CDR1 and CDR2 are GTSNPN and SVGIG (reference sequence). The CDR3 protein is CAWSTYRDSNQPQHF. CDR3 bases: TGTGCCTGGAGTACCTACAGGGATAGCAATCAGCCCCAGCATTTT.

The chain links TRBV5-4 to TRBJ2-5; 7 bases line up with TRBD1. With 4 bases clipped from V and 4 bases from J, the junction kept 7 bases outside the gene matches. This CDR3 spans 14 amino acids. Germline V gene sequence: CDR1 SGHNT, CDR2 YYREEE (reference sequence). The CDR3 DNA is TGTGCCAGCAGCAGAACGGGACAGTCAGAGACCCAGTACTTC. Its translation is CASSRTGQSETQYF. Based on the CDR3 plus reference TRBV5-4 and TRBJ2-5, the full variable domain is ETGVTQSPTHLIKTRGQQVTLRCSSQSGHNTVSWYQQALGQGPQFIFQYYREEENGRGNFPPRFSGLQFPNYSSELNVNALELDDSALYLCASSRTGQSETQYFGPGTRLLVL.

This chain links TRBV19 with TRBJ2-2, with D tentatively TRBD1 (7 bases). The CDR3 sequence is 15 residues long. The V and J ends lost 3 bases and 5 bases respectively, with 13 bases between them. Germline assignment: CDR1 LNHDA and CDR2 SQIVND (reference sequence). CDR3 residues: CASSISRGETGELFF. The CDR3 bases are TGTGCCAGTAGTATCAGCAGGGGGGAAACCGGGGAGCTGTTTTTT.

About this clone itself: The junction differs from germline at one of its ends, possibly a read error. V usage is TRBV19 and J usage is TRBJ2-2; weak D call: TRBD2 (6 bases). The CDR3 totals 13 residues. In germline, CDR1 is LNHDA, CDR2 SQIVND (reference sequence). This CDR3 reads CASSIIRLGGLFF. The CDR3 coding sequence is TGTGCCAGTAGTATAATCAGGCTCGGGGGGCTGTTTTTT.

The gene calls are TRBV13 and TRBJ2-5, with TRBD1 identical over 8 bases. This CDR3 region has 14 residues. Germline V gives CDR1 PRHDT, CDR2 FYEKMQ (reference sequence). Germline trimming cut 2 bases from V and 8 bases from J; bases unmatched to any gene: 7. CDR3 sequence (DNA): TGTGCCAGCAGCTTACCCGAGACAGGGGATACCCAGTACTTC. This translates into CASSLPETGDTQYF.

The chain employs TRBV6-2 or TRBV6-3 and TRBJ1-5; D is undetermined. Germline CDR1 MNHEY, CDR2 SVGEGT. V was trimmed by 1 base and J by 0 bases, leaving 7 bases between them. CDR3 size: 15 residues. DNA for the CDR3: TGTGCCAGCAGTTACTTCCTAAATAGCAATCAGCCCCAGCATTTT. Residues: CASSYFLNSNQPQHF.

V and J are TRBV4-1 and TRBJ1-1, with D possibly matching TRBD1 (5 bases). The germline V gene encodes CDR1 MGHRA and CDR2 YSYEKL. This CDR3 has 15 amino acids. Trimming removed 1 base at V and 3 bases at J, with 12 bases between. In DNA form, the CDR3 reads TGCGCCAGCAGCCAAGGTCAGGGAGGTGACACTGAAGCTTTCTTT. Protein product: CASSQGQGGDTEAFF.

The chain uses TRBV4-3 and TRBJ1-4; TRBD1 aligns across 8 bases. The CDR3 runs to 16 residues. Germline-derived CDR1 and CDR2 are LGHNA and YSLEER. The ends lost 1 base at V and 4 bases at J; junction bases unmatched: 5. For the CDR3, the DNA is TGCGCCAGCAGCCAAGGATACAGGGGGTTTAATGAAAAACTGTTTTTT. Protein: CASSQGYRGFNEKLFF.

The V gene is TRBV3-1 (or the pseudogene TRBV3-2), the J gene TRBJ2-5; D perhaps matches TRBD1 (5 bases). The germline V and J ends were trimmed by 4 bases and 4 bases, with 13 bases remaining between them. The length of the CDR3 is 14 residues. Looked up from germline, CDR1 is LGHDT and CDR2 is YNNKEL (reference sequence). CDR3 region: CASSPRVTGETQYF. DNA of the CDR3: TGTGCCAGCAGCCCCAGGGTAACGGGAGAGACCCAGTACTTC.

The chain carries TRBV20-1 and TRBJ2-3, with a tentative D call TRBD2 (5 bases). This CDR3 comprises 13 residues. The V gene lost 3 bases and the J gene lost 3 bases, with 10 bases spanning the gap. Germline-derived CDR1 and CDR2 are DFQATT and SNEGSKA (reference sequence). The DNA for the CDR3 is TGCAGTGCTAGTTTCCCGGGGACAGATACGCAGTATTTT. Protein product: CSASFPGTDTQYF.

J is TRBJ1-1 and V is TRBV2, with TRBD1 as a possible D gene (6 bases). The CDR3 sequence is 15 residues long. Germline assignment: CDR1 SNHLY and CDR2 FYNNEI. With 4 bases removed from V and 2 bases from J, the gap between germline ends came to 14 bases. The CDR3 reads CASSVGQPGNTEAFF. In DNA, the CDR3 is TGTGCCAGCAGTGTTGGACAGCCCGGAAACACTGAAGCTTTCTTT.

The CDR3 bases are TGTGCCAGCAGTACCCTACGACAGGTTCTCTTTACAACTAATGAAAAACTGTTTTTT. It codes for CASSTLRQVLFTTNEKLFF. The chain employs TRBV28 and TRBJ1-4; tentatively, D is TRBD1 (6 bases). This CDR3 region has 19 residues. CDR1 MDHEN and CDR2 SYDVKM come from the germline V gene. V dropped 5 bases and J dropped 0 bases, with 22 bases sitting between them.

The chain couples TRBV5-6 to TRBJ2-5, with D maybe TRBD1 (5 bases). The CDR3 is made up of 15 amino acids. The V gene lost 3 bases and the J gene lost 1 base, with 13 bases spanning the gap. The germline V gene has CDR1 SGHDT and CDR2 YYEEEE. CDR3 sequence: CASSSTTGAQETQYF. The DNA for the CDR3 is TGTGCCAGCAGCTCAACCACAGGCGCCCAAGAGACCCAGTACTTC.

This sequence joins TRBV6-5 and TRBJ1-2, with 9 bases aligning to TRBD1. CDR1 and CDR2 (germline): MNHEY, SVGAGI. This CDR3 contains 15 residues. The ends lost 8 bases at V and 4 bases at J; junction bases unmatched: 11. For the CDR3, the DNA is TGTGCCAGCTCACGCGAGGGGACAGGGACCTATGGCTACACCTTC. Translating gives CASSREGTGTYGYTF.

The chain joins TRBV5-6 to TRBJ1-6, with TRBD1 as a possible D gene (6 bases). Germline values: CDR1 SGHDT, CDR2 YYEEEE. This CDR3 is built from 13 residues. V gave up 5 bases and J gave up 11 bases, with 14 bases separating them. CDR3 sequence: CASRLGTTTPLHF. The CDR3 DNA reads as TGTGCCAGCAGATTAGGGACAACAACACCCCTCCACTTT.

The chain employs TRBV11-3 and TRBJ2-1, with 9 bases that match TRBD1. The CDR3 length is 15 residues. V lost 5 bases, J lost 7 bases, and 9 bases stayed unmatched. From germline, CDR1 is SGHNT and CDR2 YENEEA. The CDR3 nucleotides are TGTGCCAGCAGCGGCTCCGGGACAGGGCGAAATGAGCAGTTCTTC. It is translated as CASSGSGTGRNEQFF.

The rearrangement links TRBV29-1 to TRBJ1-2; 12 bases align to TRBD1. CDR3 length equals 14 residues. Germline loops: CDR1 SQVTM, CDR2 ANQGSEA. V dropped 1 base and J dropped 7; count of bases not matched to a gene: 4. CDR3 coding DNA: TGCAGCGTTGAAGTGGGACAGGGGGCGGGTGGCTACACCTTC. This translates into CSVEVGQGAGGYTF.

The chain joins TRBV3-1 (or the pseudogene TRBV3-2) to TRBJ2-3; weak D call: TRBD2 (7 bases). The V gene lost 7 bases and the J gene lost 5 bases, with 22 bases spanning the gap. This CDR3 is 16 amino acids long. Germline V CDR1 and CDR2: LGHDT, YNNKEL (reference sequence). CDR3 sequence: CASTPPGGRERDTQYF. The CDR3 DNA reads as TGTGCCAGCACCCCGCCCGGGGGGCGGGAAAGAGATACGCAGTATTTT.

The V gene is TRBV2, the J gene TRBJ1-5, with 7 nucleotides matching TRBD1. CDR1 SNHLY and CDR2 FYNNEI come from the germline V gene. Trimming at V came to 8 bases and at J to 4 bases, leaving 8 bases not matched to a gene. This CDR3 spans 14 amino acids. The CDR3 DNA follows: TGTGCCAGCGGAGCCTTACAGGGGAATCAGCCCCAGCATTTT. Amino acid sequence: CASGALQGNQPQHF.

This clone was observed once. Distinct nucleotide sequences in the sample also encode this CDR3. The chain joins TRBV7-2 to TRBJ2-1; possible D gene TRBD2, 5 bases. The germline CDR1 and CDR2 sequences are SGHTA and FQGNSA. The CDR3 contains 15 residues. V dropped 0 bases and J dropped 2 bases, with 8 bases sitting between them. CDR3 region: CASSLAAGAYNEQFF. CDR3 sequence (DNA): TGTGCCAGCAGCTTAGCGGCGGGTGCCTACAATGAGCAGTTCTTC.

The chain joins TRBV6-5 to TRBJ2-1; 12 nucleotides match TRBD1. Germline CDR1 MNHEY, CDR2 SVGAGI. V was clipped by 6 bases and J by 8 bases; unmatched bases: 5. This CDR3 region has 14 residues. In nucleotides, the CDR3 is TGTGCCAGCAGGGGGACAGGGGGCTTCGATGAGCAGTTCTTC. Encoded protein: CASRGTGGFDEQFF.

CDR3 amino acids: CASSSGQAETQYF. The DNA of the CDR3 is TGTGCCAGCAGTTCTGGACAGGCAGAGACCCAGTACTTC. V usage is TRBV28 and J usage is TRBJ2-5, with TRBD1 identical over 7 bases. The CDR3 spans 13 residues. Germline loops: CDR1 MDHEN, CDR2 SYDVKM. Losses at the gene ends were 4 bases for V and 4 bases for J; bases not matched to a gene: 3.